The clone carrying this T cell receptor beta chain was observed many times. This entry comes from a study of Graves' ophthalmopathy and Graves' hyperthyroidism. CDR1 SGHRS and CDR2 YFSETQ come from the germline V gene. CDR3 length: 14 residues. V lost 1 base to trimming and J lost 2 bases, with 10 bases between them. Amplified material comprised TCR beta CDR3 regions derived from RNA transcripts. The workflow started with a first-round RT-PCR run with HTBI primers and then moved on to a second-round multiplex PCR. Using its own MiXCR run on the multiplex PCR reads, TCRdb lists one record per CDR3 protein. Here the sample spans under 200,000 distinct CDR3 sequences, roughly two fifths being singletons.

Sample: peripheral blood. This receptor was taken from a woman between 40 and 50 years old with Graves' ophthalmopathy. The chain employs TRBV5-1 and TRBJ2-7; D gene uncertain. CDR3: CASSLNPPTYEQYF. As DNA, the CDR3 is TGCGCCAGCAGCTTGAATCCGCCTACCTACGAGCAGTACTTC. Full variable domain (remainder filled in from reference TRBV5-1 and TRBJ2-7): KAGVTQTPRYLIKTRGQQVTLSCSPISGHRSVSWYQQTPGQGLQFLFEYFSETQRNKGNFPGRFSGRQFSNSRSEMNVSTLELGDSALYLCASSLNPPTYEQYFGPGTRLTVT.